A selection of T cell receptor beta chains follows, all from one sample in a study of PD-1 blockade in classical Hodgkin lymphoma. Measured with immunoSEQ multiplex PCR; TCRdb has only the in-frame clones, and not every one. The table has tens of thousands of clones, roughly 78% seen once. Here the sequenced sample was peripheral blood mononuclear cells (PBMCs), taken before the second cycle of nivolumab. These receptors were taken from a human donor with classical Hodgkin lymphoma. CDR3s include the opening cysteine and the closing phenylalanine or tryptophan. A D gene is named only where the DNA matches it firmly. Size is omitted from some rows. Given values are once, few, many or a class for expanded clones.

.	.	TRBJ2-2	TRBV5-5	15	CASSSTSPPSGELFF	TGTGCCAGCAGCTCGACCAGCCCACCCTCCGGGGAGCTGTTTTTT
.	.	TRBJ2-1	TRBV19	16	CASSTPWQVKNNEQFF	TGTGCCAGTAGTACCCCGTGGCAGGTAAAGAACAATGAGCAGTTCTTC
.	.	TRBJ1-5	TRBV28	17	CASSLVSGRVVDQPQHF	TGTGCCAGCAGTTTGGTATCAGGGAGGGTTGTGGATCAGCCCCAGCATTTT
TRBD2	.	TRBJ2-7	TRBV11-2	15	CASSFALAGGYEQYF	TGTGCCAGCAGCTTTGCGCTAGCGGGAGGCTACGAGCAGTACTTC
TRBD1	once	TRBJ1-2	TRBV30	13	CAWSRGLNYGYTF	TGTGCCTGGTCCAGGGGGCTTAACTATGGCTACACCTTC
.	.	TRBJ2-1	TRBV12-5	18	CASGLNMRTVRSYNEQFF	TGTGCTAGTGGTTTGAATATGAGGACCGTTCGCTCCTACAATGAGCAGTTCTTC
.	.	TRBJ1-4	TRBV5-4	15	CASSVHRGSSEKLFF	TGTGCCAGCAGCGTTCACCGGGGTTCTAGTGAAAAACTGTTTTTT
.	.	TRBJ2-7	TRBV6-5	13	CASSRQVNYEQYF	TGTGCCAGCAGTAGACAGGTAAACTACGAGCAGTACTTC
.	.	TRBJ2-2	TRBV6-1	14	CASSDPPGTGELFF	TGTGCCAGCAGTGACCCCCCGGGCACCGGGGAGCTGTTTTTT
TRBD1	.	TRBJ1-5	TRBV7-9	14	CASSWDRGNQPQHF	TGTGCCAGCAGTTGGGACAGGGGAAATCAGCCCCAGCATTTT
.	.	TRBJ1-1	TRBV5-1	14	CASSSSTLNTEAFF	TGCGCCAGCAGCTCGTCGACATTGAACACTGAAGCTTTCTTT
TRBD1	.	TRBJ2-3	TRBV28	16	CASSFIWTGGTDTQYF	TGTGCCAGCAGTTTTATTTGGACAGGGGGTACAGATACGCAGTATTTT
.	.	TRBJ1-6	TRBV6-1	17	CASSEAGGPAPNSPLHF	TGTGCCAGCAGTGAAGCGGGGGGGCCCGCACCAAATTCACCCCTCCACTTT
TRBD1	.	TRBJ1-2	TRBV9	16	CASSVGTGQGTYGYTF	TGTGCCAGCAGCGTAGGGACTGGACAGGGGACGTATGGCTACACCTTC
.	.	TRBJ1-5	TRBV4-1	17	CASSQVDMGFNNQPQHF	TGCGCCAGCAGTCAGGTTGACATGGGGTTCAACAATCAGCCCCAGCATTTT
TRBD2	.	TRBJ2-1	TRBV7-6	17	CASSLPLAGGPYNEQFF	TGTGCCAGCAGCTTACCCTTAGCGGGGGGGCCATACAATGAGCAGTTCTTC
TRBD2	.	TRBJ2-3	TRBV6-1	16	CASSGTSGGATDTQYF	TGTGCCAGCAGTGGAACTAGCGGGGGGGCGACAGATACGCAGTATTTT
.	.	TRBJ2-3	TRBV5-1	15	CASSLLGGSTDTQYF	TGCGCCAGCAGCTTGTTGGGCGGGTCCACAGATACGCAGTATTTT
.	.	TRBJ1-5	TRBV6-6	12	CASGYDNQPQHF	TGTGCCAGCGGTTACGACAATCAGCCCCAGCATTTT
.	.	TRBJ1-6	TRBV5-1	15	CASSLAGDYNSPLHF	TGCGCCAGCAGCTTGGCAGGGGACTATAATTCACCCCTCCACTTT
.	few	TRBJ1-5	TRBV6-5	14	CASSAEPDNQPQHF	TGTGCCAGCAGTGCAGAACCGGACAATCAGCCCCAGCATTTT
TRBD2	.	TRBJ2-1	TRBV15	16	CATSPSGAGGANEQFF	TGTGCCACCAGCCCCTCGGGGGCGGGAGGTGCCAATGAGCAGTTCTTC
TRBD2	.	TRBJ2-3	TRBV6-5	14	CASRRLAGSDTQYF	TGTGCCAGCAGAAGACTAGCGGGATCAGATACGCAGTATTTT
.	few	TRBJ1-4	TRBV5-6	14	CASSFRSPNEKLFF	TGTGCCAGCAGCTTTCGGTCCCCTAATGAAAAACTGTTTTTT
.	.	TRBJ1-1	TRBV5-1	16	CASSLAHGGANTEAFF	TGCGCCAGCAGCTTGGCCCACGGGGGGGCGAACACTGAAGCTTTCTTT
.	.	TRBJ2-1	TRBV5-6	16	CASSLAGTEYNNEQFF	TGTGCCAGCAGCTTAGCCGGGACCGAGTACAACAATGAGCAGTTCTTC
.	.	TRBJ2-1	TRBV7-2	15	CASSFRTTSYNEQFF	TGTGCCAGCAGCTTCCGAACTACGTCCTACAATGAGCAGTTCTTC
.	.	TRBJ2-7	TRBV15	13	CATSRDQRYEQYF	TGTGCCACCAGCAGAGATCAGCGCTACGAGCAGTACTTC
TRBD2	.	TRBJ2-1	TRBV7-2	17	CASSRRTSGLTADEQFF	TGTGCCAGCAGCCGACGGACTAGCGGGCTGACTGCCGATGAGCAGTTCTTC
TRBD1	.	TRBJ2-7	TRBV12-5	17	CASGLVLGRTGGGEQYF	TGTGCTAGTGGTTTGGTACTAGGCCGGACAGGGGGCGGCGAGCAGTACTTC
.	.	TRBJ1-2	TRBV9	17	CASSSLGSGLTWGGYTF	TGTGCCAGCAGCTCCCTCGGTTCGGGACTCACCTGGGGAGGCTACACCTTC
TRBD1	.	TRBJ2-3	TRBV5-1	15	CASSLQGASTDTQYF	TGCGCCAGCAGCTTACAGGGGGCTAGCACAGATACGCAGTATTTT
TRBD2	.	TRBJ2-7	TRBV5-4	17	CASSQQVAGAVSYEQYF	TGCGCCAGCAGCCAACAGGTAGCGGGAGCAGTGTCCTACGAGCAGTACTTC
.	few	TRBJ2-2	TRBV18	15	CASSPRQGGTGELFF	TGTGCCAGCTCACCACGCCAGGGAGGCACCGGGGAGCTGTTTTTT
.	.	TRBJ2-2	TRBV19	15	CASSISGPRAGELFF	TGTGCCAGTAGTATTTCCGGACCAAGGGCCGGGGAGCTGTTTTTT
.	few	TRBJ2-4	TRBV9	19	CASSPIQTTPELAKNIQYF	TGTGCCAGCAGCCCCATTCAGACCACCCCGGAACTGGCCAAAAACATTCAGTACTTC
TRBD2	.	TRBJ2-3	TRBV7-9	16	CASSLSLAGTTDTQYF	TGTGCCAGCAGCTTAAGCCTAGCGGGGACAACAGATACGCAGTATTTT
TRBD1	.	TRBJ2-7	TRBV7-2	16	CASSQSRDSFSYEQYF	TGTGCCAGCAGCCAGAGTAGGGACAGCTTCTCCTACGAGCAGTACTTC
.	.	TRBJ1-3	TRBV2	14	CASSGQPSGNTIYF	TGTGCCAGCAGTGGACAGCCCTCTGGAAACACCATATATTTT
TRBD1	.	TRBJ1-2	TRBV7-8	14	CASSPGQTYYGYTF	TGTGCCAGCAGCCCGGGACAGACATACTATGGCTACACCTTC
TRBD1	.	TRBJ1-3	TRBV15	17	CATSRDLATGFGNTIYF	TGTGCCACCAGCAGAGATCTTGCGACAGGGTTCGGAAACACCATATATTTT
TRBD2	.	TRBJ2-1	TRBV29-1	15	CSAEDSGRAFHEQFF	TGCAGCGCAGAAGATAGCGGGAGGGCCTTCCATGAGCAGTTCTTC
.	.	TRBJ1-2	TRBV5-5	12	CASSPDLNGYTF	TGTGCCAGCAGCCCAGATTTGAATGGCTACACCTTC
.	.	TRBJ2-1	TRBV5-1	13	CASSLAADNEQFF	TGCGCCAGCAGCTTGGCCGCGGACAATGAGCAGTTCTTC
.	.	TRBJ1-2	TRBV6-1	13	CASSTDQLRGYTF	TGTGCCAGCAGCACCGATCAACTGAGAGGCTACACCTTC
TRBD1	.	TRBJ1-2	TRBV29-1	14	CSVSTGGRNYGYTF	TGCAGCGTCTCTACAGGGGGCCGGAACTATGGCTACACCTTC
.	.	TRBJ2-5	TRBV20-1	11	CSATIGETQYF	TGCAGTGCTACTATCGGGGAGACCCAGTACTTC
.	once	TRBJ2-7	TRBV7-2	15	CASSPFTGRPTVQYF	TGTGCCAGCAGCCCCTTTACGGGACGACCTACGGTGCAGTACTTC
TRBD1	.	TRBJ2-4	TRBV27	17	CASSHRLSGTGKNIQYF	TGTGCCAGCAGTCACCGACTCTCCGGGACAGGGAAAAACATTCAGTACTTC
TRBD2	.	TRBJ2-3	TRBV7-2	17	CASSYALAGGPGDTQYF	TGTGCCAGCAGCTATGCACTAGCGGGGGGGCCAGGAGATACGCAGTATTTT
.	few	TRBJ1-2	TRBV7-9	14	CASSPIDRNYGYTF	TGTGCCAGCAGCCCCATCGACAGAAACTATGGCTACACCTTC